Listed below are T cell receptor beta chains from one sample, sequenced in a study of CD8 T cells in ankylosing spondylitis. TCRdb ran MiXCR on the 5' RACE reads and lists one entry per CDR3 protein. The data hold 250,000 to 300,000 distinct CDR3 sequences, with 20% observed a single time. The sequencing input was blood, either unsorted or a sorted T cell fraction (not recorded which). The receptors come from a male donor with ankylosing spondylitis or in good health (not recorded which). CDR3s include the opening cysteine and the closing phenylalanine or tryptophan. Each record gives: clone size, V gene, J gene, D gene, CDR3 protein, CDR3 DNA. A D gene is named only where the DNA matches it firmly. Expanded clones get a size class; other rows say once, few or many, or leave the size out.

clone_size: -
v_call: TRBV5-1
j_call: TRBJ2-1
d_call: TRBD2
cdr3_aa: CASSSGTSGIYEQFF
cdr3_nt: TGCGCCAGCAGCTCGGGGACTAGCGGGATCTATGAGCAGTTCTTC

clone_size: -
v_call: TRBV6-1
j_call: TRBJ1-1
d_call: TRBD1
cdr3_aa: CASNKQGADTEAFF
cdr3_nt: TGTGCCAGCAATAAACAGGGGGCTGACACTGAAGCTTTCTTT

clone_size: -
v_call: TRBV5-1
j_call: TRBJ1-4
d_call: TRBD1
cdr3_aa: CASSLRGGGDEKLFF
cdr3_nt: TGCGCCAGCAGCTTGAGAGGAGGGGGCGATGAAAAACTGTTTTTT

clone_size: few
v_call: TRBV29-1
j_call: TRBJ2-3
d_call: -
cdr3_aa: CSVGPLDTQYF
cdr3_nt: TGCAGCGTTGGCCCTTTGGATACGCAGTATTTT

clone_size: -
v_call: TRBV12-3/TRBV12-4
j_call: TRBJ2-1
d_call: TRBD1
cdr3_aa: CASSSRDRGYNEQFF
cdr3_nt: TGTGCCAGCAGTTCCCGGGACAGGGGTTACAATGAGCAGTTCTTC

clone_size: -
v_call: TRBV20-1
j_call: TRBJ2-1
d_call: TRBD1
cdr3_aa: CSASPRDRVYNEQFF
cdr3_nt: TGCAGTGCTAGTCCCCGGGACAGGGTTTACAATGAGCAGTTCTTC

clone_size: -
v_call: TRBV12-3/TRBV12-4
j_call: TRBJ2-1
d_call: TRBD2
cdr3_aa: CASSLEVGGPDEQFF
cdr3_nt: TGTGCCAGCAGTTTAGAGGTGGGAGGGCCTGATGAGCAGTTCTTC

clone_size: many
v_call: TRBV7-7
j_call: TRBJ2-1
d_call: TRBD2
cdr3_aa: CASSSTSRNEQFF
cdr3_nt: TGTGCCAGCAGCTCGACTAGCAGGAATGAGCAGTTCTTC

clone_size: few
v_call: TRBV7-9
j_call: TRBJ1-2
d_call: -
cdr3_aa: CASSLAYLDGYTF
cdr3_nt: TGTGCCAGCAGCTTAGCGTATCTGGATGGCTACACCTTC

clone_size: -
v_call: TRBV28
j_call: TRBJ1-5
d_call: -
cdr3_aa: CASSLQGGQPQHF
cdr3_nt: TGTGCCAGCAGTTTACAGGGAGGGCAGCCCCAGCATTTT

clone_size: -
v_call: TRBV7-3
j_call: TRBJ2-1
d_call: TRBD1
cdr3_aa: CASSKMTGGLYEQFF
cdr3_nt: TGTGCCAGCAGCAAAATGACAGGGGGATTATATGAGCAGTTCTTC

clone_size: -
v_call: TRBV12-3/TRBV12-4
j_call: TRBJ2-1
d_call: TRBD1
cdr3_aa: CASSSRTGSSSYNEQFF
cdr3_nt: TGTGCCAGCAGTTCCCGGACAGGTAGTAGCTCCTACAATGAGCAGTTCTTC

clone_size: few
v_call: TRBV12-3/TRBV12-4
j_call: TRBJ2-2
d_call: -
cdr3_aa: CASSLRGRMRVGELFF
cdr3_nt: TGTGCCAGCAGTTTACGGGGGCGCATGCGTGTCGGGGAGCTGTTTTTT

clone_size: -
v_call: TRBV20-1
j_call: TRBJ2-3
d_call: -
cdr3_aa: CSVSGFSTDTQYF
cdr3_nt: TGCAGTGTATCAGGGTTTAGCACAGATACGCAGTATTTT

clone_size: few
v_call: TRBV10-3
j_call: TRBJ2-1
d_call: -
cdr3_aa: CAISDRGGYNEQFF
cdr3_nt: TGTGCCATCAGTGACAGGGGTGGTTACAATGAGCAGTTCTTC

clone_size: -
v_call: TRBV20-1
j_call: TRBJ2-2
d_call: TRBD2
cdr3_aa: CSALAGGPNTGELFF
cdr3_nt: TGCAGTGCTCTAGCGGGAGGGCCGAACACCGGGGAGCTGTTTTTT

clone_size: many
v_call: TRBV10-2
j_call: TRBJ1-5
d_call: TRBD1
cdr3_aa: CASKTGVGNQPQHF
cdr3_nt: TGCGCCAGCAAGACAGGGGTAGGGAATCAGCCCCAGCATTTT

clone_size: -
v_call: TRBV9
j_call: TRBJ2-3
d_call: -
cdr3_aa: CASSGGQRWDTQYF
cdr3_nt: TGTGCCAGCAGCGGGGGGCAGCGCTGGGATACGCAGTATTTT

clone_size: -
v_call: TRBV29-1
j_call: TRBJ1-1
d_call: TRBD1
cdr3_aa: CSVSDRETEAFF
cdr3_nt: TGCAGCGTTTCGGACAGGGAGACTGAAGCTTTCTTT

clone_size: -
v_call: TRBV5-6
j_call: TRBJ1-3
d_call: -
cdr3_aa: CASSSRTAFTRRGNTIYF
cdr3_nt: TGTGCCAGCAGCTCTCGGACAGCCTTTACACGCCGGGGAAACACCATATATTTT

clone_size: -
v_call: TRBV20-1
j_call: TRBJ2-2
d_call: -
cdr3_aa: CSANKNTGELFF
cdr3_nt: TGCAGTGCAAACAAGAACACCGGGGAGCTGTTTTTT

clone_size: -
v_call: TRBV5-1
j_call: TRBJ2-5
d_call: TRBD1
cdr3_aa: CASSLEGAQETQYF
cdr3_nt: TGCGCCAGCAGCTTGGAGGGGGCACAAGAGACCCAGTACTTC

clone_size: -
v_call: TRBV12-3/TRBV12-4
j_call: TRBJ2-2
d_call: TRBD1
cdr3_aa: CASSFAGGAGGELFF
cdr3_nt: TGTGCCAGCAGTTTCGCAGGGGGCGCGGGCGGGGAGCTGTTTTTT

clone_size: -
v_call: TRBV15
j_call: TRBJ2-1
d_call: -
cdr3_aa: CATSMRGRLNEQFF
cdr3_nt: TGTGCCACCAGCATGAGGGGAAGACTTAATGAGCAGTTCTTC

clone_size: few
v_call: TRBV3-1
j_call: TRBJ1-5
d_call: TRBD1
cdr3_aa: CASSQFGQGANNQPQHF
cdr3_nt: TGTGCCAGCAGCCAATTCGGACAGGGGGCGAACAATCAGCCCCAGCATTTT

clone_size: few
v_call: TRBV7-3
j_call: TRBJ2-3
d_call: -
cdr3_aa: CASSSVGSHSADTQYF
cdr3_nt: TGTGCCAGCAGCTCCGTCGGGAGCCACAGCGCAGATACGCAGTATTTT

clone_size: few
v_call: TRBV5-6
j_call: TRBJ2-5
d_call: -
cdr3_aa: CASGRAAEETQYF
cdr3_nt: TGTGCCAGCGGCCGGGCCGCTGAAGAGACCCAGTACTTC

clone_size: few
v_call: TRBV6-5
j_call: TRBJ1-5
d_call: TRBD1
cdr3_aa: CASSYPLGQGVNNQPQHF
cdr3_nt: TGTGCCAGCAGTTACCCCTTGGGACAGGGGGTGAACAATCAGCCCCAGCATTTT

clone_size: many
v_call: TRBV10-3
j_call: TRBJ2-2
d_call: -
cdr3_aa: CARSDTNTGELFF
cdr3_nt: TGTGCCAGATCGGACACGAACACCGGGGAGCTGTTTTTT

clone_size: -
v_call: TRBV28
j_call: TRBJ1-1
d_call: -
cdr3_aa: CASSRVVLGTEAFF
cdr3_nt: TGTGCCAGCAGTCGCGTTGTCCTTGGGACTGAAGCTTTCTTT

clone_size: few
v_call: TRBV2
j_call: TRBJ1-3
d_call: -
cdr3_aa: CASSDPQGGNTIYF
cdr3_nt: TGTGCCAGCAGTGATCCGCAGGGAGGAAACACCATATATTTT

clone_size: few
v_call: TRBV20-1
j_call: TRBJ1-1
d_call: -
cdr3_aa: CSATSGNTEAFF
cdr3_nt: TGCAGTGCAACGAGCGGGAACACTGAAGCTTTCTTT

clone_size: -
v_call: TRBV11-2
j_call: TRBJ2-3
d_call: TRBD2
cdr3_aa: CASSLAPRGGIDTQYF
cdr3_nt: TGTGCCAGCAGCTTAGCCCCCCGCGGGGGGATAGATACGCAGTATTTT

clone_size: many
v_call: TRBV7-9
j_call: TRBJ2-1
d_call: -
cdr3_aa: CASSLVGGDTYYNEQFF
cdr3_nt: TGTGCCAGCAGCTTAGTGGGGGGGGACACCTACTACAATGAGCAGTTCTTC